The 29 T cell receptor beta chains listed next were all sequenced from one sample in a study of regulatory T cells in long-lasting Graves disease. Time point indicated: newly diagnosed GD, antithyroid drugs for less than 3 months. There was RNA extracted from PBMCs, and the TCR library was made from it. Libraries of TCR beta came from iRepertoire HTBI primers plus Arm-PCR of CDR3 regions. TCRdb reprocessed the multiplex PCR reads via MiXCR and lists one record per CDR3 protein. Of hundreds of thousands of distinct CDR3 sequences listed, less than 20% are singletons. Sample: peripheral blood mononuclear cells (PBMCs), taken at new diagnosis, from a patient treated with antithyroid drugs. Receptor source: a female donor with Graves disease.

This clonotype was observed many times. This rearrangement joins TRBV12-3 or TRBV12-4 to TRBJ2-5, with D hard to call. V was cut by 7 bases and J by 5 bases, with 17 bases left in between. The CDR3 spans 14 residues. DNA of the CDR3: TGTGCCAGCACTCCTGGTCGTGTTGGGGAGACCCAGTACTTC. This encodes CASTPGRVGETQYF.

This clonotype has only a few counts. Given a much more abundant clone one base away, this may be a read error. Because it lacks the conserved phenylalanine or tryptophan at the end, this CDR3 is likely a read error. The CDR3 sequence: CASSLGLGSYTEAFS. CDR3 nucleotide sequence: TGTGCCAGCAGTTTAGGCCTCGGGTCTTACACTGAAGCTTTCTCT. This sequence joins TRBV28 and TRBJ1-1, with D uncertain. The CDR3 consists of 15 residues. V was clipped by 2 bases and J by 3 bases, with 13 bases between them. The V gene's germline CDR1 is MDHEN and CDR2 SYDVKM.

This clonotype was seen a few times. V gene TRBV6-1 combines with J gene TRBJ1-2; D is perhaps TRBD1 (5 bases). CDR3 size: 15 residues. Per germline, CDR1 MNHNS and CDR2 SASEGT. Trimming stripped 6 bases from V and 0 bases from J, with 14 bases between. The CDR3 loop is CASRSEGTANYGYTF. CDR3 in DNA: TGTGCCAGCAGGTCCGAGGGGACGGCTAACTATGGCTACACCTTC.

At least ten counts were recorded for this clonotype. The chain uses TRBV28 and TRBJ2-1; 10 bases line up with TRBD1. The CDR3 extends over 15 amino acids. Germline V gives CDR1 MDHEN, CDR2 SYDVKM. J lost 8 bases, V lost 5 bases, and 9 bases had no gene match. The CDR3 is CASSGGDRGVDEQFF. CDR3 sequence (DNA): TGTGCCAGCAGTGGGGGGGACAGGGGCGTGGATGAGCAGTTCTTC.

This clonotype was observed at least ten times. This chain connects TRBV5-1 to TRBJ2-3, with 8 bases aligning to TRBD2. Trimming removed 7 bases from V and 2 bases from J; junction bases left unmatched: 6. There are 14 residues in the CDR3. Per germline, CDR1 SGHRS and CDR2 YFSETQ. CDR3 sequence reads: CASGLAGITDTQYF. DNA for the CDR3: TGCGCCAGCGGATTAGCGGGGATCACAGATACGCAGTATTTT.

This clonotype appeared a few times. The rearrangement joins TRBV25-1 to TRBJ1-2, with a tentative D call TRBD1 (6 bases). CDR3 size: 13 residues. Germline loops: CDR1 MGHDK, CDR2 SYGVNS. Trimming took 3 bases from V and 9 from J, leaving 14 bases between them. CDR3 sequence reads: CASSDEQGGRYTF. CDR3 nucleotides: TGTGCCAGCAGTGACGAACAGGGCGGGCGCTACACCTTC.

This clonotype was seen ten or more times. The V call is TRBV10-3, the J call TRBJ1-1; TRBD1 might be the D (5 bases). CDR1 and CDR2 from the germline V gene are ENHRY and SYGVKD. The ends were cut back, 10 bases at V and 0 bases at J, with 18 bases in the middle. This CDR3 contains 15 residues. DNA of the CDR3: TGTGCCACCCACGGACCCATGACAGTGAACACTGAAGCTTTCTTT. Its protein is CATHGPMTVNTEAFF.

This chain uses TRBV6-1 with TRBJ1-1, with no clear D. Trimming shortened V by 5 bases and J by 7 bases, and 14 bases separated the two germline ends. This CDR3 contains 13 residues. Germline V gene sequence: CDR1 MNHNS, CDR2 SASEGT. CDR3 nucleotides: TGTGCCAGCAGTAAAACGACTGAGGGTGAAGCTTTCTTT. It codes for CASSKTTEGEAFF.

To note about this clonotype: This may arise from a read error, as a much more abundant clone is one base away. The rearrangement uses TRBV4-1 and TRBJ2-1; D gene ambiguous. This CDR3 region has 16 residues. Germline V gene lookup returns CDR1 MGHRA and CDR2 YSYEKL. Trimming removed 2 bases at V and 7 bases at J, with 18 bases between. The CDR3 sequence: CASSQQTIGYGNEQFF. CDR3 nucleotide sequence: TGCGCCAGCAGCCAACAGACGATAGGGTATGGGAATGAGCAGTTCTTC.

This clonotype was seen ten or more times. V usage is TRBV5-1 and J usage is TRBJ2-1; 11 bases are shared with TRBD2. V trimming: 0 bases; J trimming: 2 bases; junction bases outside the gene matches: 1. The CDR3 sequence is 16 residues long. Germline V gene sequence: CDR1 SGHRS, CDR2 YFSETQ. CDR3 bases: TGCGCCAGCAGCTTGGATAGCGGGAGGGCCTACAATGAGCAGTTCTTC. This codes for CASSLDSGRAYNEQFF. Filled out from reference TRBV5-1 and TRBJ2-1, the complete variable domain reads KAGVTQTPRYLIKTRGQQVTLSCSPISGHRSVSWYQQTPGQGLQFLFEYFSETQRNKGNFPGRFSGRQFSNSRSEMNVSTLELGDSALYLCASSLDSGRAYNEQFFGPGTRLTVL.

V usage is TRBV7-3 and J usage is TRBJ2-3; TRBD1 might be the D (5 bases). CDR1 is SGHTA, CDR2 FQGTGA, per germline. Trimming shortened V by 6 bases and J by 9 bases, and 13 bases separated the two germline ends. CDR3 size: 12 residues. In DNA, the CDR3 is TGTGCCAGCAGTCAAGGCGCAGGGACGCAGTATTTT. This sequence encodes CASSQGAGTQYF.

This clonotype has at least ten counts. The chain joins TRBV4-2 to TRBJ2-7; 11 bases are shared with TRBD2. With 3 bases clipped from V and 1 base from J, the junction kept 2 bases outside the gene matches. Germline CDR1 and CDR2: LGHNA and YNFKEQ. There are 15 residues in the CDR3. For the CDR3, the DNA is TGTGCCAGCAGCCACACTAGCGGGAGTTCCTACGAGCAGTACTTC. Protein product: CASSHTSGSSYEQYF.

The chain employs TRBV7-2 and TRBJ2-1; D gene uncertain. The CDR3 has 11 amino acids. V gave up 3 bases and J gave up 10 bases, with 7 bases separating them. Germline V gene lookup returns CDR1 SGHTA and CDR2 FQGNSA. The CDR3 DNA sequence: TGTGCCAGCAGCTTTTTTCGAGAGCAGTTCTTC. Amino acids: CASSFFREQFF.

This clonotype was seen at least ten times. The chain recombines TRBV10-1 with TRBJ1-1, with D unclear. CDR1 and CDR2 from the germline V gene are WNHNN and SYGVQD (reference sequence). V shed 0 bases and J shed 3 bases, with 8 bases lying between them. The CDR3 length is 14 residues. The CDR3 DNA reads TGCGCCAGCAGTGAGTCGAGTGGGGACACTGAAGCTTTCTTT. This gives the protein CASSESSGDTEAFF.

With regard to this clonotype: A read error may be the cause here, since a much bigger clone is one base away. The chain recombines TRBV6-1 with TRBJ2-1; TRBD1 agrees at 7 bases. Germline lookup yields CDR1 MNHNS and CDR2 SASEGT. Trimming took 3 bases from V and 5 from J; bases not matched to a gene: 1. The CDR3 contains 13 residues. The CDR3 region is CASSEGQNNEQFF. The CDR3 DNA reads as TGTGCCAGCAGTGAGGGACAGAACAATGAGCAGTTCTTC.

This clonotype showed up many times. The V and J genes are TRBV7-2 and TRBJ2-1; TRBD2 matches 9 bases. Germline V gives CDR1 SGHTA, CDR2 FQGNSA. This CDR3 contains 17 residues. With 1 base clipped from V and 6 bases from J, the junction kept 10 bases outside the gene matches. The CDR3 DNA reads TGTGCCAGCAGCTTAGTCGGCGGGGGGGCGGTGGGCAATGAGCAGTTCTTC. Amino acids: CASSLVGGGAVGNEQFF.

V and J are TRBV7-2 and TRBJ2-1; D not certain. Per the germline V gene, CDR1 is SGHTA and CDR2 is FQGNSA. The CDR3 sequence is 19 residues long. V was clipped by 5 bases and J by 0 bases, with 23 bases between them. The CDR3 nucleotides are TGTGCCAGCAGCCCCCCTCCGGGTCCGAAGATAAGCTCCTACAATGAGCAGTTCTTC. It encodes CASSPPPGPKISSYNEQFF.

V is TRBV18 and J is TRBJ1-5; 7 bases line up with TRBD1. CDR1 and CDR2 from the germline V gene are KGHSH and LQKENI. The CDR3 runs 16 residues. Trimming cost V 1 base and J 4 bases; bases outside gene matches: 7. Here the CDR3 DNA reads TGTGCCAGCTCACCACGGTGGGACAGTCAAAATCAGCCCCAGCATTTT. It codes for CASSPRWDSQNQPQHF.

The chain recombines TRBV9 with TRBJ1-1; D not certain. Germline CDR1 is SGDLS and CDR2 is YYNGEE. Deletions cut 0 bases from V and 0 bases from J, with 6 bases between. The CDR3 length is 14 residues. The CDR3, as DNA: TGTGCCAGCAGCGTAGACCAGGTGAACACTGAAGCTTTCTTT. It specifies CASSVDQVNTEAFF.

There are a few counts of this clonotype. A far larger clone is one nucleotide away, so this likely arose from a read error. This chain connects TRBV6-1 to TRBJ1-2; TRBD1 agrees at 9 bases. The CDR3 is 16 residues long. The germline CDR1 and CDR2 sequences are MNHNS and SASEGT. This CDR3 is CSSSLQTGTGYYGYTF. In nucleotides, the CDR3 is TGTTCCAGCAGTTTACAAACCGGGACAGGGTACTATGGCTACACCTTC.

This clonotype has ten or more counts. The chain carries TRBV27 and TRBJ2-1; perhaps TRBD1 as D (5 bases). In germline, CDR1 is MNHEY, CDR2 SMNVEV (reference sequence). The germline V and J ends were trimmed by 6 bases and 7 bases, with 16 bases remaining between them. This CDR3 comprises 14 residues. The CDR3 DNA follows: TGTGCCAGCAGGACAGCGAAGGGCCGGAATGAGCAGTTCTTC. Amino acid sequence: CASRTAKGRNEQFF.

This clonotype was recorded at least ten times. The chain has TRBV5-1 and TRBJ2-7; D unresolved. Germline CDR1 is SGHRS and CDR2 is YFSETQ. The CDR3 loop spans 14 amino acids. The V gene lost 0 bases and the J gene lost 7 bases, with 14 bases spanning the gap. CDR3 residues: CASSLVSDAGEQYF. CDR3 coding DNA: TGCGCCAGCAGCTTGGTTTCAGATGCAGGAGAGCAGTACTTC.

This clonotype has only a few counts. The J gene is TRBJ2-5, the V gene TRBV4-1; 7 bases agree with TRBD1. The CDR3 totals 16 residues. Germline CDR1 and CDR2: MGHRA and YSYEKL. The V gene end was trimmed by 4 bases and the J gene end by 7 bases; junction bases not matched to a gene: 15. The CDR3 loop reads CASSPQFEGAGGTQYF. CDR3 nucleotides: TGCGCCAGCAGCCCCCAATTCGAGGGGGCAGGGGGGACCCAGTACTTC.

This clonotype showed up many times. The rearrangement joins TRBV30 to TRBJ2-7; D possibly corresponds to TRBD2 (5 bases). The CDR3 length is 15 residues. Germline V CDR1 and CDR2: GTSNPN, SVGIG (reference sequence). The V and J ends lost 2 bases and 6 bases respectively, with 20 bases between them. This CDR3 reads CAWSLKRLAAGEQYF. Written as DNA, the CDR3 is TGTGCCTGGAGTCTAAAACGCCTAGCAGCTGGCGAGCAGTACTTC.

The chain uses TRBV18 and TRBJ2-2; possibly TRBD1 for D (5 bases). CDR1 and CDR2 (germline): KGHSH, LQKENI. This CDR3 region has 15 residues. With 1 base removed from V and 1 base from J, the gap between germline ends came to 7 bases. The CDR3 protein is CASSPRQLNTGELFF. The CDR3 nucleotides are TGTGCCAGCTCACCACGACAGTTGAACACCGGGGAGCTGTTTTTT.

The table lists this clonotype with many counts. The CDR3 DNA reads as TGTGCCAGCAGCCTGCGACATACTTGGCGGGGGGCGGGTCCAGATACGCAGTATTTT. Its translation: CASSLRHTWRGAGPDTQYF. The V call is TRBV11-2, the J call TRBJ2-3; 8 bases are shared with TRBD2. Looked up from germline, CDR1 is SGHAT and CDR2 is FQNNGV. V dropped 5 bases and J dropped 4; count of bases not matched to a gene: 20. The CDR3 is 19 amino acids.

The V call is TRBV4-1, the J call TRBJ1-6, with a weak D call TRBD1 (5 bases). This CDR3 contains 16 residues. The V gene lost 3 bases and the J gene lost 10 bases, with 19 bases spanning the gap. Per germline, CDR1 MGHRA and CDR2 YSYEKL. DNA of the CDR3: TGCGCCAGCAGCCAGGCCTCAGGGTGGAGCCGGTCACCCCTCCACTTT. Residues: CASSQASGWSRSPLHF.

Details on this clonotype: This clone may be a read error of a much larger clone one base away. V is TRBV30 and J is TRBJ1-5; 8 bases are shared with TRBD1. The germline V gene has CDR1 GTSNPN and CDR2 SVGIG (reference sequence). The CDR3 sequence is 14 residues long. DNA for the CDR3: TGTGCCTGGAGTGGACAGGGGCCTCTTCAGCCCCATCATTTT. This encodes CAWSGQGPLQPHHF.

This clonotype has a count of ten or more. The V gene is TRBV27, the J gene TRBJ1-6, with 10 bases identical to TRBD1. The CDR3 extends over 19 amino acids. V trimming: 3 bases; J trimming: 0 bases; junction bases outside the gene matches: 8. Germline lookup yields CDR1 MNHEY and CDR2 SMNVEV (reference sequence). This CDR3 is CASSFNEDRGGSYNSPLHF. For the CDR3, the DNA is TGTGCCAGCAGTTTTAATGAGGACAGGGGGGGCTCCTATAATTCACCCCTCCACTTT.